A selection of T cell receptor beta chains follows, all from one sample in a study of control samples from healthy donors and cancer patients. Only in-frame clones appear in the TCRdb table, and some are missing; sequencing was by immunoSEQ multiplex PCR. This table holds approximately 130,000 clones, roughly 90% found once. The specimen sequenced was blood. All receptors come from a man aged 50 or older in good health. Each CDR3 is given with its conserved first and last residue. The D gene is left open where the match is weak. Only part of the rows carry a size: once, few, many, or a class if the clone is expanded.

D gene | clone size | J gene | V gene | CDR3 protein | CDR3 DNA
NA | NA | TRBJ1-1 | TRBV3-1/TRBV3-2 | CASSHRGSMAFF | TGTGCCAGCAGCCACCGGGGTAGCATGGCTTTCTTT
NA | few | TRBJ1-2 | TRBV25-1 | CASMGGNRYNYGYTF | TGTGCCAGCATGGGGGGAAACAGGTATAACTATGGCTACACCTTC
NA | NA | TRBJ1-1 | TRBV5-1 | CASSPPGVLNTEAFF | TGCGCCAGCAGCCCCCCCGGGGTCTTGAACACTGAAGCTTTCTTT
NA | NA | TRBJ1-1 | TRBV7-2 | CASSLGGENTEAFF | TGTGCCAGCAGCTTAGGAGGGGAGAACACTGAAGCTTTCTTT
NA | NA | TRBJ1-5 | TRBV27 | CASSSWGESNQPQHF | TGTGCCAGCAGTTCTTGGGGCGAGAGCAATCAGCCCCAGCATTTT
TRBD2 | NA | TRBJ2-7 | TRBV2 | CASKKAGGTYEQYF | TGTGCCAGCAAAAAAGCGGGGGGAACCTACGAGCAGTACTTC
NA | NA | TRBJ2-2 | TRBV11-2 | CASSLGSNTGELFF | TGTGCCAGCAGCTTAGGGAGTAACACCGGGGAGCTGTTTTTT
NA | NA | TRBJ1-2 | TRBV21-1 | CASSKGAGFNYGYTF | TGTGCCAGCAGCAAAGGGGCAGGATTTAACTATGGCTACACCTTC
NA | NA | TRBJ1-2 | TRBV6-6 | CASLDSVYGYTF | TGTGCCAGTCTGGACAGCGTTTATGGCTACACCTTC
NA | NA | TRBJ1-2 | TRBV6-6 | CASSRDTSDNYGYTF | TGTGCCAGCAGCCGGGACACGTCAGACAACTATGGCTACACCTTC
TRBD2 | NA | TRBJ2-3 | TRBV15 | CATSRGVSGVSTDTQYF | TGTGCCACCAGCAGAGGAGTCAGCGGGGTCAGCACAGATACGCAGTATTTT
NA | NA | TRBJ2-3 | TRBV7-2 | CASRSSRTPTDTQYF | TGTGCCAGCAGATCTAGCCGTACCCCCACAGATACGCAGTATTTT
NA | NA | TRBJ1-3 | TRBV10-3 | CATSDVSSGNTIYF | TGTGCCACGTCGGACGTAAGCTCTGGAAACACCATATATTTT
NA | NA | TRBJ1-4 | TRBV28 | CASSSSVGGEKLFF | TGTGCCAGCAGTTCCTCGGTGGGGGGGGAAAAACTGTTTTTT
NA | NA | TRBJ1-2 | TRBV3-1/TRBV3-2 | CASSQGRRPYGYTF | TGTGCCAGCAGCCAAGGGAGACGGCCTTATGGCTACACCTTC
NA | few | TRBJ1-2 | TRBV5-6 | CASSSGTEYGYTF | TGTGCCAGCAGCTCCGGGACGGAGTATGGCTACACCTTC
NA | NA | TRBJ2-7 | TRBV7-2 | CASTFRGAPLKQYF | TGTGCCAGCACCTTTAGGGGGGCCCCCCTTAAGCAGTACTTC
NA | once | TRBJ2-3 | TRBV5-1 | CASSLVGGASTDTQYF | TGCGCCAGCAGCTTGGTTGGGGGGGCTAGCACAGATACGCAGTATTTT
NA | NA | TRBJ1-1 | TRBV5-1 | CASSSQPDSGEAFF | TGCGCCAGCAGCTCGCAGCCGGACTCGGGGGAGGCTTTCTTT
NA | NA | TRBJ2-7 | TRBV30 | CAWTNLMRGSYEQYF | TGTGCCTGGACAAATTTGATGCGGGGATCCTACGAGCAGTACTTC
NA | NA | TRBJ2-2 | TRBV30 | CAWSVAYNTGELFF | TGTGCCTGGAGTGTAGCCTATAACACCGGGGAGCTGTTTTTT